This TCR beta chain was sequenced during a study of high-grade serous ovarian cancer treatment subgroups. V lost 4 bases to trimming and J lost 3 bases; unmatched junction nucleotides: 5. CDR1 is SGHAT and CDR2 is FQNNGV in the germline V gene. The CDR3 covers 15 residues. The tumor samples were collected prior to definitive surgery or chemotherapy. Assay: immunoSEQ multiplex PCR; the TCRdb copy retains only in-frame clones and omits some. The data hold nearly 15,000 clones, with approximately 87% observed a single time. The sample was tumor tissue. This sequence was found in a human donor with high-grade serous ovarian cancer. The chain recombines TRBV11-2 with TRBJ1-3; TRBD1 aligns across 8 bases. Here the CDR3 reads CASSYTTGGGNTIYF. CDR3 bases: TGTGCCAGCAGCTACACAACAGGGGGTGGAAACACCATATATTTT. Filled out from reference TRBV11-2 and TRBJ1-3, the complete variable domain reads EAGVAQSPRYKIIEKRQSVAFWCNPISGHATLYWYQQILGQGPKLLIQFQNNGVVDDSQLPKDRFSAERLKGVDSTLKIQPAKLEDSAVYLCASSYTTGGGNTIYFGEGSWLTVV.